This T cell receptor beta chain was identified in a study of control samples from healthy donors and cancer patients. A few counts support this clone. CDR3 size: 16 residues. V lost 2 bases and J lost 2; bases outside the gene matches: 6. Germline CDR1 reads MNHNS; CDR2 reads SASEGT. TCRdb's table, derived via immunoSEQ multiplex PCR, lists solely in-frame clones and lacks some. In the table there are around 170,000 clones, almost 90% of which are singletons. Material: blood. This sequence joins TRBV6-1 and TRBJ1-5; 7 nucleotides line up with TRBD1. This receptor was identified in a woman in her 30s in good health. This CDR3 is CASSERRGQGNQPQHF. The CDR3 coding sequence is TGTGCCAGCAGTGAACGGAGAGGACAGGGCAATCAGCCCCAGCATTTT.